The 15 T cell receptor beta chains listed next were all sequenced from one sample in a study of metastatic and nonmetastatic thyroid tumors. MiXCR reprocessed the PCR reads for TCRdb. The profile shows around 26,000 clones, around 20% of them singletons. There were no patients who had received any treatment before thyroid surgery. Sequenced material: blood. The receptors derive from a female donor with papillary thyroid cancer or a benign thyroid nodule (not recorded which). Some clones in this sample may be carry-over from other donors' samples.

The chain links TRBV4-1 to TRBJ2-7, with D unclear. With 1 base removed from V and 2 bases from J, the gap between germline ends came to 15 bases. This CDR3 is 16 amino acids long. CDR1 and CDR2 (germline): MGHRA, YSYEKL. The CDR3 DNA follows: TGCGCCAGCAGCCAAGGGATTAGGTTAACGGCCTACGAGCAGTACTTC. This codes for CASSQGIRLTAYEQYF.

This clone was observed many times. The V and J genes are TRBV12-3 or TRBV12-4 and TRBJ1-1; no clear D. V was pared by 6 bases and J by 6 bases, with 17 bases between. The CDR3 spans 14 residues. CDR3 residues: CASRGESPGPEAFF. The CDR3 DNA sequence: TGTGCCAGCAGGGGAGAGTCCCCGGGCCCTGAAGCTTTCTTT.

As regards this clone: At one of its ends the junction is not consistent with the germline gene, which may arise from a read error. J is TRBJ2-3 and V is TRBV2; D is possibly TRBD2 (9 bases). This CDR3 has 17 residues. Per germline, CDR1 SNHLY and CDR2 FYNNEI. CDR3 amino acids: CASNGTSRGRGTDTQYF. CDR3 in DNA: TGTGCCAGCAATGGGACTAGCAGGGGGCGCGGCACTGATACGCAGTATTTT.

The chain's CDR3 is CASSYQGLDTQYF. CDR3 nucleotide sequence: TGCGCCAGCAGCTATCAGGGTCTAGATACGCAGTATTTT. The chain combines TRBV5-1 with TRBJ2-3; D possibly corresponds to TRBD1 (5 bases). V lost 3 bases and J 5 bases, leaving 10 bases between the germline ends. CDR3 length equals 13 residues. The V gene's germline CDR1 is SGHRS and CDR2 YFSETQ.

The V gene is TRBV11-1, the J gene TRBJ2-5; D might be TRBD2 (5 bases). This CDR3 is built from 18 residues. V lost 3 bases and J 0 bases, leaving 20 bases between the germline ends. CDR1 is SGHAT, CDR2 FQDESV, per germline (reference sequence). The CDR3 DNA reads as TGTGCCAGCAGCTTTTGGGGAGTTCTGTTGGGGTACCAAGAGACCCAGTACTTC. Encoded protein: CASSFWGVLLGYQETQYF.

In this sample, this clone turned up many times. A much larger clone differs from this one at a single base, so this may be a read error. This rearrangement joins TRBV6-1 to TRBJ1-5; TRBD2 matches at 7 bases. The J call is uncertain, as TRBJ2-3 better fits the DNA end. The CDR3 is 15 residues long. Germline lookup yields CDR1 MNHNS and CDR2 SASEGT. CDR3 nucleotides: TGTGCCAGCACCCGAACCGGGACGGGGGGTCAGCCCCAGTATTTT. Translated: CASTRTGTGGQPQYF.

This clone has a count of ten or more. The rearrangement joins TRBV12-5 to TRBJ1-1; D is perhaps TRBD1 (5 bases). Trimming removed 6 bases at V and 0 bases at J, with 26 bases between. In germline, CDR1 is LGHNT, CDR2 FRNRAP. This CDR3 spans 19 amino acids. CDR3 region: CASGLMVRFLGGMNTEAFF. In DNA, the CDR3 is TGTGCTAGTGGGCTAATGGTTCGATTCCTGGGGGGGATGAACACTGAAGCTTTCTTT.

The table lists this clone with many counts. J is TRBJ2-1 and V is TRBV6-1; 7 nucleotides align to TRBD2. Germline V gene data show CDR1 as MNHNS and CDR2 as SASEGT. The CDR3 sequence is 16 residues long. V was clipped by 5 bases and J by 0 bases; unmatched bases: 7. This CDR3 reads CASSRLADASYNEQFF. CDR3 DNA: TGTGCCAGCAGTCGCCTAGCGGACGCCTCCTACAATGAGCAGTTCTTC.

This chain uses TRBV18 with TRBJ1-3; no clear D. Per germline, CDR1 KGHSH and CDR2 LQKENI. The CDR3 has 14 residues. V was clipped by 2 bases and J by 3 bases, with 8 bases between them. The CDR3 is CASSPAASGNTIYF. The CDR3 nucleotides are TGTGCCAGCTCACCAGCCGCCAGTGGAAACACCATATATTTT.

Only a few counts were recorded for this clone. The V gene is TRBV12-3 or TRBV12-4, the J gene TRBJ2-4, with TRBD1 identical over 7 bases. The CDR3 has 16 amino acids. V was clipped by 5 bases and J by 0 bases; unmatched bases: 7. CDR3 residues: CASSAQGRGAKNIQYF. DNA of the CDR3: TGTGCCAGCAGTGCACAGGGGAGAGGAGCCAAAAACATTCAGTACTTC.

In this sample, this clone turned up once. The chain has TRBV5-1 and TRBJ2-7; a weak D match, TRBD1 (6 bases). The V and J ends lost 0 bases and 2 bases respectively, with 12 bases between them. This CDR3 has 15 residues. Looked up from germline, CDR1 is SGHRS and CDR2 is YFSETQ. This CDR3 is CASSLEGEITYEQYF. For the CDR3, the DNA is TGCGCCAGCAGCTTGGAGGGGGAGATCACCTACGAGCAGTACTTC.

V gene TRBV19 combines with J gene TRBJ2-5; D gene uncertain. V was clipped by 4 bases and J by 5 bases, with 11 bases between them. CDR1 is LNHDA, CDR2 SQIVND, per germline (reference sequence). CDR3 length equals 13 residues. Written as DNA, the CDR3 is TGTGCCAGTAGTAATCATCGGCACGAGACCCAGTACTTC. Translation gives CASSNHRHETQYF.

There are many counts of this clone. The chain carries TRBV20-1 and TRBJ1-2; tentatively, D is TRBD1 (6 bases). In germline, CDR1 is DFQATT, CDR2 SNEGSKA (reference sequence). This CDR3 is built from 14 residues. V was cut by 6 bases and J by 3 bases, with 17 bases left in between. This CDR3 reads CSAFLMDRYYGYTF. CDR3 DNA sequence: TGCAGTGCCTTCCTTATGGACAGATACTATGGCTACACCTTC.

This clone was recorded at least ten times. Other DNA sequences in this specimen translate into the identical CDR3. The rearrangement uses TRBV7-2 and TRBJ2-5; a possible D gene is TRBD2 (6 bases). V shed 1 base and J shed 2 bases, with 11 bases lying between them. From germline, CDR1 is SGHTA and CDR2 FQGNSA. The CDR3 is 15 amino acids. CDR3 DNA: TGTGCCAGCAGCTTAGGGGGGGTTCTTCAAGAGACCCAGTACTTC. Its translation is CASSLGGVLQETQYF.

This clone has only one observation. One end of the junction fails to match germline, which may point to a read error. CDR3 nucleotide sequence: TGTGCCAGCATCCGGTGGGGACGTGCCTACGAGCACTACTTC. It specifies CASIRWGRAYEHYF. The genes are TRBV6-1 and TRBJ2-7, with D perhaps matching TRBD1 or TRBD2 (5 bases each). Germline-derived CDR1 and CDR2 are MNHNS and SASEGT. This CDR3 has 14 amino acids.